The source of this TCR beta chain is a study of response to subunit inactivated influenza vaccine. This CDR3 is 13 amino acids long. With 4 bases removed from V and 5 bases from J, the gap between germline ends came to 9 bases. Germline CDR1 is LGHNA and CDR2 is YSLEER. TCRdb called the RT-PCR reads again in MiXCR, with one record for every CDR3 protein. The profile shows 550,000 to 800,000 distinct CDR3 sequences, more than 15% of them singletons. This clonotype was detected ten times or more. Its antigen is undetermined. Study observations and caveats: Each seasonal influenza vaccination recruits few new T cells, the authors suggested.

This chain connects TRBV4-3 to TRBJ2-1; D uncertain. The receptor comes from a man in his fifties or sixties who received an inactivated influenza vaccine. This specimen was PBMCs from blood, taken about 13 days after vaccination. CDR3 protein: CASSPLLHNEQFF. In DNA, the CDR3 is TGCGCCAGCAGCCCCTTACTCCACAATGAGCAGTTCTTC.